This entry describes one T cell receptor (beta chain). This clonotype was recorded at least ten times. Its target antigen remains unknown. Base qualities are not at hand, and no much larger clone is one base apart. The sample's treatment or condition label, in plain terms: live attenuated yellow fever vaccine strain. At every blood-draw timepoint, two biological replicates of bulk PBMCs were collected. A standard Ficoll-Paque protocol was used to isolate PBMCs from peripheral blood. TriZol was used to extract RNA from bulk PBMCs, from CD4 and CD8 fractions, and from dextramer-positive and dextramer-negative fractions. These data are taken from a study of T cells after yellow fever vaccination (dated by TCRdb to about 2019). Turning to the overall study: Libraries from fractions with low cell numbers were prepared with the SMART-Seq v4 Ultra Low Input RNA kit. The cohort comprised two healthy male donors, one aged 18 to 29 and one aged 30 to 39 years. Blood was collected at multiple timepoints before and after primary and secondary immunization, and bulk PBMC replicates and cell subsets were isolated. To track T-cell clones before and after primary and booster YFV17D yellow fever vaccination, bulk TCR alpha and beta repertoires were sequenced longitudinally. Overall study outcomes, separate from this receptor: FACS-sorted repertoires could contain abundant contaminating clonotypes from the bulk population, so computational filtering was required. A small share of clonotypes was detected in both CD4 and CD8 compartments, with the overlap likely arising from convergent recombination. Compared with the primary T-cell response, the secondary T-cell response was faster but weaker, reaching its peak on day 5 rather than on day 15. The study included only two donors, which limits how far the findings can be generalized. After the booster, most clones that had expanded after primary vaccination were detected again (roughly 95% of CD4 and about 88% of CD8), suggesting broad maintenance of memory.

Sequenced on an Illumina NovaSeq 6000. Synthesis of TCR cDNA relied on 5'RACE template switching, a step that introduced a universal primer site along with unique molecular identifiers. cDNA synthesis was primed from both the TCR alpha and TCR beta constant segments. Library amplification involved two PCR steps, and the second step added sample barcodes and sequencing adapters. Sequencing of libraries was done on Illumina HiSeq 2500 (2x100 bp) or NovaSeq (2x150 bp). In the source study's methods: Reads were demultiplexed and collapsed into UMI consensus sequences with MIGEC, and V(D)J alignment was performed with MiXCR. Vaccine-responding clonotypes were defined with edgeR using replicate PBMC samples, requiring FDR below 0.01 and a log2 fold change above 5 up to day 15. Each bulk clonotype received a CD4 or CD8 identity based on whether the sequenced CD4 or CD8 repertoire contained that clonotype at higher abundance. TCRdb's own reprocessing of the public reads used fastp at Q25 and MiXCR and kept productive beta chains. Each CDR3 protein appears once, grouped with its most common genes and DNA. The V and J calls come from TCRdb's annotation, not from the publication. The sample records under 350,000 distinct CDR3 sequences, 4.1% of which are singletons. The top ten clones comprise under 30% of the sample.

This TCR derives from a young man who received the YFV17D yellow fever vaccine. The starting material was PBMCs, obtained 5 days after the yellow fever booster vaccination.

CDR3 loop: CASSIGTTNTGELFF. The nucleotide sequence reads as follows: TGCGCCAGCAGCATTGGGACAACTAACACCGGGGAGCTGTTTTTT. The chain uses TRBV5-1 and TRBJ2-2; the D gene is possibly TRBD1, with 6 bases matching. The CDR3 goes from the cysteine to the phenylalanine over 15 residues. The sequence is cut down to CDR3 DNA, 45 bases in frame from base 1. In the germline V gene, CDR1 corresponds to SGHRS and CDR2 to YFSETQ. The V end loses 4 bases and the J end loses 2 bases, and a stretch of 12 bases separates them. The full variable domain, with segments outside the CDR3 supplied by the reference TRBV5-1 and TRBJ2-2 proteins, appears as KAGVTQTPRYLIKTRGQQVTLSCSPISGHRSVSWYQQTPGQGLQFLFEYFSETQRNKGNFPGRFSGRQFSNSRSEMNVSTLELGDSALYLCASSIGTTNTGELFFGEGSRLTVL.